This record concerns one T cell receptor (beta chain) sequence. The antigen is unknown. Trimming removed 3 bases at V and 6 bases at J, with 18 bases between. Germline V gene data show CDR1 as DFQATT and CDR2 as SNEGSKA (reference sequence). The CDR3 is 14 residues long. This sample is drawn from a study of post-analysis software for immune sequencing data. Study observations and caveats: TRBV5-6, TRBV5-1 and TRBV20-1 were among roughly five TRBV segments more frequent in patients than controls. People with multiple sclerosis had a significantly lower normalized Chao1 diversity than controls did. Under the F measure, samples that were prepared in one batch clustered strongly together.

The authors incorporated unique molecular identifiers into the TCR beta cDNA libraries. A single record per CDR3 protein comes from TCRdb applying MiXCR to the PCR reads. The table shows about 770,000 distinct CDR3 sequences, with roughly 50% occurring only once. This chain uses TRBV20-1 with TRBJ2-7; D is possibly TRBD2 (6 bases). The sample consisted of blood. The origin of this receptor is a girl aged 5-17 years with multiple sclerosis. This CDR3 reads CSASTGVGGFEQYF. The CDR3 nucleotides read TGCAGTGCTAGCACGGGGGTGGGGGGTTTCGAGCAGTACTTC.